This paragraph reports one T cell receptor (beta chain). The source of the sample is a study of blood T cell repertoires in COVID-19. Study background: T cells, B-cell-depleted T cells, or PBMCs provided the cDNA or gDNA that served as material.

The repertoire was sequenced with immunoSEQ multiplex PCR; TCRdb's copy has only in-frame clones and lacks some. This table has 150,000 or so clones, roughly 85% appearing once. Germline V gene data show CDR1 as SGHVS and CDR2 as FNYEAQ. Trimming took 7 bases from V and 4 from J; bases not matched to a gene: 12. The CDR3 runs 16 residues. This receptor was obtained from a man aged 55 to 70 with acute or convalescent COVID-19. This chain joins TRBV7-6 and TRBJ2-5; 10 nucleotides agree with TRBD2. Sequenced: peripheral blood. This chain's CDR3 is CASTLLGLAGAETQYF. CDR3 in DNA: TGTGCCAGCACCCTCCTCGGGCTAGCGGGAGCAGAGACCCAGTACTTC.